The sample holds a few counts of the clone carrying this TCR beta chain. The antigen remains unidentified. Barcoded TCR alpha and TCR beta cDNA libraries with UMIs came from 5'RACE using constant-segment primers. One entry per CDR3 protein results from TCRdb running MiXCR on the 5' RACE reads. The sample consists of roughly 130,000 distinct CDR3 sequences, about 5.9% of them appearing once. The length of the CDR3 is 15 residues. CDR1 is MNHEY, CDR2 SVGAGI, per germline. V was cut by 4 bases and J by 7 bases, with 14 bases left in between. These data belong to a study of T-cell memory formation after mild COVID-19. Study findings and constraints: Some clones that responded were present in memory (sampled pre-infection), which suggests cross-reactive memory joined.

The TCR comes from an adult woman who had mild COVID-19 (a few samples of this study predate the infection). Cell type and time point are not known. This chain connects TRBV6-5 to TRBJ1-6; D gene unclear. Sequencing was carried out using PBMCs or a T cell subset sorted from them (not recorded which). As DNA, the CDR3 is TGTGCCAGCAGTTTCACCAGATTAACAAATTCACCCCTCCACTTT. Its translation is CASSFTRLTNSPLHF.